The present entry profiles one TCR beta chain with its context. Its antigen is unknown. This entry comes from a study of spatial heterogeneity in lung cancer. The CDR3 runs to 16 residues. V dropped 4 bases and J dropped 2; count of bases not matched to a gene: 7. CDR1 is LGHDT and CDR2 is YNNKEL in the germline V gene (reference sequence). TCRdb re-called the 5' RACE reads through MiXCR, storing one row per CDR3 protein. The sample has about 26,000 distinct CDR3 sequences; about 13% are singletons. Whole-study findings and limits: Among blood samples, ubiquitous expanded tumor TCRs appeared more at resection than at follow-up.

Time point described: sample taken at primary tumor resection. From tumor, nontumor lung or frozen PBMC, whole RNA was taken unsorted for sequencing. The sequence was collected from a female donor with early-stage non-small cell lung cancer. Source: PBMCs, taken at surgery. V is TRBV3-1 and J is TRBJ2-3; 9 positions match TRBD2. The CDR3 nucleotides are TGTGCCAGCAGCCCCGCGGGAGGGCAGTCCACAGATACGCAGTATTTT. Amino acids: CASSPAGGQSTDTQYF.